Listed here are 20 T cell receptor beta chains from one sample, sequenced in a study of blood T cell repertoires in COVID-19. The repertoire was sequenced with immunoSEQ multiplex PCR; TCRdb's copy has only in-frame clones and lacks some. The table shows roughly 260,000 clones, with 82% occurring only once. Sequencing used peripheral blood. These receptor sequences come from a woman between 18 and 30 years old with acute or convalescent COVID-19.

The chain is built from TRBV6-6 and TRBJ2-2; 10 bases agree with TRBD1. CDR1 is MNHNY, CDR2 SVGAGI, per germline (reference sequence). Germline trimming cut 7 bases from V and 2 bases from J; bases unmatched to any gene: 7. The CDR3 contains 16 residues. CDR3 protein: CASNLRTGGNTGELFF. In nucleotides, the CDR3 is TGTGCCAGCAACCTACGGACAGGGGGAAACACCGGGGAGCTGTTTTTT.

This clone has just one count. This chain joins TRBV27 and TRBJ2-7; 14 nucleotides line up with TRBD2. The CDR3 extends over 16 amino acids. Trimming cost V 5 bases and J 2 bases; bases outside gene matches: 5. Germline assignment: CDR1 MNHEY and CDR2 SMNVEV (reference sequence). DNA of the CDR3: TGTGCCAGCAGTCGGCGACTAGCGGGAGGGACCTACGAGCAGTACTTC. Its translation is CASSRRLAGGTYEQYF.

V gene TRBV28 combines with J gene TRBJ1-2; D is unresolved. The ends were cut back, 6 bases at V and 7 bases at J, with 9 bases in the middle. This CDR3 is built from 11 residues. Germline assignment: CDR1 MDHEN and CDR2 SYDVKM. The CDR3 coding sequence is TGTGCCAGCAGATGGGCTCTTGGCTACACCTTC. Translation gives CASRWALGYTF.

DNA for the CDR3: TGTGCCAGCGCGGGCAATGAGCAGTTCTTC. It specifies CASAGNEQFF. The rearrangement links TRBV27 to TRBJ2-1, with D possibly being TRBD2 (5 bases). CDR1 is MNHEY, CDR2 SMNVEV, per germline (reference sequence). V lost 8 bases to trimming and J lost 6 bases, with 5 bases between them. The CDR3 has 10 residues.

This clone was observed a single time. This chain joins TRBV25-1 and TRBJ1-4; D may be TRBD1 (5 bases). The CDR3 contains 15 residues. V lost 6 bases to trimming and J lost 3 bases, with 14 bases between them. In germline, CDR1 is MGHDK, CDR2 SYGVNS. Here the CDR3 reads CASRVPGGANEKLFF. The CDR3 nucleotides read TGTGCCAGCAGGGTGCCTGGAGGGGCTAATGAAAAACTGTTTTTT.

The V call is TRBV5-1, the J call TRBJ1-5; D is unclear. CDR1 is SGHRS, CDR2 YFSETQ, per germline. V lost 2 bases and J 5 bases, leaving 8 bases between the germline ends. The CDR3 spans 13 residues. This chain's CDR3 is CASSLFQDQPQHF. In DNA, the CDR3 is TGCGCCAGCAGCTTATTTCAGGATCAGCCCCAGCATTTT.

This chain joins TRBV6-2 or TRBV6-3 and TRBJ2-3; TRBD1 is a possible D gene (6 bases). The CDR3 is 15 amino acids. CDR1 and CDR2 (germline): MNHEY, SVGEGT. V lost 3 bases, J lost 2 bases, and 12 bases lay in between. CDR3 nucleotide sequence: TGTGCCAGCAGTTATGATTCAGGGGCCACAGATACGCAGTATTTT. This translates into CASSYDSGATDTQYF.

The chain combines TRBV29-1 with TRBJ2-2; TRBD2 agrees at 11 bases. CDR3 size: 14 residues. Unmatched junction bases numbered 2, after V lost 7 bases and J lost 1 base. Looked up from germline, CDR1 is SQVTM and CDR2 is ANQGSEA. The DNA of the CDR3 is TGCAGCGCTGGGACTAGCGGGAACACCGGGGAGCTGTTTTTT. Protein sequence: CSAGTSGNTGELFF.

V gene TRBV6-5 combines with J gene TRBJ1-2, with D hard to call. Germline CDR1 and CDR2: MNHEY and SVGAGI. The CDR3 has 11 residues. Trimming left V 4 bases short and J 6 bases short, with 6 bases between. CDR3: CASSSRDGYTF. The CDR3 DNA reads TGTGCCAGCAGTTCTCGGGATGGCTACACCTTC.

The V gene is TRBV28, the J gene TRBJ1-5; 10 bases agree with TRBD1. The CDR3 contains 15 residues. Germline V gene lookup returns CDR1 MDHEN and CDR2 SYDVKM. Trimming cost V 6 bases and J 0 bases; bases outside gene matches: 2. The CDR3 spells CASRGTGVSNQPQHF. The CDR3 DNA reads TGTGCCAGCAGAGGGACAGGGGTTAGCAATCAGCCCCAGCATTTT.

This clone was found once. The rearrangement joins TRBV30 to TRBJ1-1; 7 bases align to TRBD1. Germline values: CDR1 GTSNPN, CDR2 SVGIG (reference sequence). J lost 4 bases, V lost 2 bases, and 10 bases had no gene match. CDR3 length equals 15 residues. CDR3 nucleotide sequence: TGTGCCTGGAGTCGAAAGACAGGGTGGGTCACTGAAGCTTTCTTT. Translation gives CAWSRKTGWVTEAFF. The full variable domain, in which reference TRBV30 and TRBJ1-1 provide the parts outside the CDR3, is SQTIHQWPATLVQPVGSPLSLECTVEGTSNPNLYWYRQAAGRGLQLLFYSVGIGQISSEVPQNLSASRPQDRQFILSSKKLLLSDSGFYLCAWSRKTGWVTEAFFGQGTRLTVV.

This CDR3 is CASSLTTTTYEQYF. The CDR3 DNA reads as TGTGCCAGCAGCTTGACAACGACTACCTACGAGCAGTACTTC. This chain links TRBV7-9 with TRBJ2-7, with D perhaps matching TRBD2 (5 bases). CDR3 length: 14 amino acids. The germline V gene encodes CDR1 SEHNR and CDR2 FQNEAQ (reference sequence). The V gene lost 3 bases and the J gene lost 2 bases, with 11 bases spanning the gap.

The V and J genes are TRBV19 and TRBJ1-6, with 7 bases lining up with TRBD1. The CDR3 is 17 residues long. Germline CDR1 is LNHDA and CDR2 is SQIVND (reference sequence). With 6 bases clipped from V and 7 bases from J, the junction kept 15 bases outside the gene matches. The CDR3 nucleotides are TGTGCCAGTAGAAAGACCTCCCGGGACAGTAAGAATTCACCCCTCCACTTT. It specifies CASRKTSRDSKNSPLHF.

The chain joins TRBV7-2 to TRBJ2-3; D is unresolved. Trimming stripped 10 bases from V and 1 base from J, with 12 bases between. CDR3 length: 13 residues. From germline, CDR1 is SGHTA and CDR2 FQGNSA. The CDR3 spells CATQNGGTDTQYF. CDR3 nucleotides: TGTGCCACCCAAAACGGTGGCACAGATACGCAGTATTTT.

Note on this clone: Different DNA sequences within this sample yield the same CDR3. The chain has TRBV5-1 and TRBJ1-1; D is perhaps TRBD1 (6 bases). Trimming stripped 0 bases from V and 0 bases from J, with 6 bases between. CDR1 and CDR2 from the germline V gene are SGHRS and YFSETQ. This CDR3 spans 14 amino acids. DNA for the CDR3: TGCGCCAGCAGCTTGGACAGGGTGAACACTGAAGCTTTCTTT. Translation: CASSLDRVNTEAFF.

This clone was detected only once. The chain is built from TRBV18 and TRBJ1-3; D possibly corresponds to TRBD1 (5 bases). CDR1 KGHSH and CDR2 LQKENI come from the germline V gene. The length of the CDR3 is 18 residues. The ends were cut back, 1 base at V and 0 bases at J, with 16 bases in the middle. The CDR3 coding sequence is TGTGCCAGCTCACCACTCCCCCGGAGACAGATCTCTGGAAACACCATATATTTT. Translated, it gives CASSPLPRRQISGNTIYF.

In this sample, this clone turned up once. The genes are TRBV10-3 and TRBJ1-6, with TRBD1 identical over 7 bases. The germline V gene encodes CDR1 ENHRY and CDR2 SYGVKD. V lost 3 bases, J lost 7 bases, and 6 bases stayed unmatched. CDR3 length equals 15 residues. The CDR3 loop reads CAISDGGGFNSPLHF. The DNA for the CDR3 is TGTGCCATCAGTGATGGAGGGGGCTTCAATTCACCCCTCCACTTT.

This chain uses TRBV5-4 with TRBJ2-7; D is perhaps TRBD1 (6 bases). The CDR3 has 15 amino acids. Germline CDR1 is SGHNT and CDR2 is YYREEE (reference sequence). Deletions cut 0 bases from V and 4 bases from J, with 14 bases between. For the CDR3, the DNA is TGTGCCAGCAGCTTGGGTGTTGGGGGCGCTTACGAGCAGTACTTC. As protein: CASSLGVGGAYEQYF.

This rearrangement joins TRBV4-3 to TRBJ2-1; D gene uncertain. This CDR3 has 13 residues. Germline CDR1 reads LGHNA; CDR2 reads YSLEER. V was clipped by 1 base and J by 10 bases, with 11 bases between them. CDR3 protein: CASSQAYEREQFF. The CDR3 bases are TGCGCCAGCAGCCAAGCCTACGAGAGGGAGCAGTTCTTC.

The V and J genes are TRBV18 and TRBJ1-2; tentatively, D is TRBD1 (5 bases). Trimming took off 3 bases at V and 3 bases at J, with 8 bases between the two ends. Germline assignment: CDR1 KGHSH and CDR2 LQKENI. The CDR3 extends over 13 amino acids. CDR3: CASSPDRYYGYTF. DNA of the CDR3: TGTGCCAGCTCACCTGACAGATACTATGGCTACACCTTC.